This entry lists 29 T cell receptor beta chains sequenced from one sample in a study of T cell responses to AZD1222 COVID-19 vaccine. Repertoires were generated with immunoSEQ multiplex PCR, while TCRdb's copy carries only in-frame clones and drops some. The repertoire has about 120,000 clones, over 75% of them found once; the top ten carry roughly 9%. The source was peripheral blood, collected on day 0 of AZD1222 vaccination. The receptors were gathered from an adult in good health.

The gene calls are TRBV6-4 and TRBJ2-2; D is unresolved. V shed 0 bases and J shed 4 bases, with 12 bases lying between them. Germline V gene lookup returns CDR1 MRHNA and CDR2 SNTAGT. This CDR3 spans 16 amino acids. CDR3 sequence reads: CASSDSGQETTGELFF. The CDR3 DNA is TGTGCCAGCAGTGACTCTGGGCAGGAAACCACCGGGGAGCTGTTTTTT.

The rearrangement links TRBV9 to TRBJ1-1; D is uncertain. Per the germline V gene, CDR1 is SGDLS and CDR2 is YYNGEE. Trimming took off 0 bases at V and 9 bases at J, with 12 bases between the two ends. CDR3 length: 13 amino acids. The CDR3 is CASSVGVGAQAFF. The DNA of the CDR3 is TGTGCCAGCAGCGTAGGGGTAGGAGCTCAAGCTTTCTTT.

The rearrangement uses TRBV19 and TRBJ2-3, with unresolved D. Trimming removed 4 bases from V and 4 bases from J, with 15 bases in between. CDR1 LNHDA and CDR2 SQIVND come from the germline V gene (reference sequence). The CDR3 consists of 15 residues. The CDR3 DNA reads TGTGCCAGTAGTACGGGCCAAACGAAGGCAGATACGCAGTATTTT. It codes for CASSTGQTKADTQYF.

The genes are TRBV5-4 and TRBJ2-1; 7 bases align to TRBD2. CDR1 and CDR2 from the germline V gene are SGHNT and YYREEE (reference sequence). CDR3 length: 17 amino acids. J gave up 1 base and V 4 bases, and 11 bases lay outside the gene matches. The CDR3 DNA reads TGTGCCAGCAGCCCCCTTCCCCTAGCGGCATCCTACAATGAGCAGTTCTTC. It yields the protein CASSPLPLAASYNEQFF.

V is TRBV5-1 and J is TRBJ1-2; D not resolved. The CDR3 is made up of 13 amino acids. Germline-derived CDR1 and CDR2 are SGHRS and YFSETQ. Trimming pared 6 bases from V and 7 bases from J, leaving 16 bases between. DNA for the CDR3: TGCGCCAGCACTCCTGGGCAGTCTCCTGGCTACACCTTC. Its translation: CASTPGQSPGYTF.

This chain uses TRBV5-8 with TRBJ1-1, with D hard to call. The CDR3 runs to 12 residues. Germline V gene lookup returns CDR1 SGHTS and CDR2 YDEGEE. V dropped 4 bases and J dropped 6 bases, with 10 bases sitting between them. In DNA, the CDR3 is TGTGCCAGCAGCCGGCGCGCGGCTGAAGCTTTCTTT. It codes for CASSRRAAEAFF.

The genes are TRBV24-1 and TRBJ2-7; 8 bases match TRBD1. The CDR3 is 14 residues long. CDR1 and CDR2 from the germline V gene are KGHDR and SFDVKD. Losses at the gene ends were 4 bases for V and 2 bases for J; bases not matched to a gene: 3. Here the CDR3 reads CATSDPGQAYEQYF. In DNA, the CDR3 is TGTGCCACCAGTGACCCGGGACAGGCCTACGAGCAGTACTTC.

Only a few counts were recorded for this clone. The V call is TRBV11-3, the J call TRBJ2-7; TRBD2 matches at 7 bases. Germline V gene sequence: CDR1 SGHNT, CDR2 YENEEA. The CDR3 has 12 residues. The V and J ends lost 9 bases and 5 bases, in that order; junction bases with no gene match: 7. The CDR3 protein is CASSPGRDEQYF. The CDR3 DNA reads as TGTGCCAGTTCCCCAGGGAGGGACGAGCAGTACTTC.

J is TRBJ1-5 and V is TRBV5-1; D call uncertain. V was shortened by 0 bases and J by 3 bases, with 10 bases between the two germline ends. This CDR3 spans 15 amino acids. Germline-derived CDR1 and CDR2 are SGHRS and YFSETQ. The CDR3 region has the DNA TGCGCCAGCAGCTTGGAAGGGTTTGCCAATCAGCCCCAGCATTTT. Amino acid sequence: CASSLEGFANQPQHF. Together with reference TRBV5-1 and TRBJ1-5, the CDR3 gives the full variable domain: KAGVTQTPRYLIKTRGQQVTLSCSPISGHRSVSWYQQTPGQGLQFLFEYFSETQRNKGNFPGRFSGRQFSNSRSEMNVSTLELGDSALYLCASSLEGFANQPQHFGDGTRLSIL.

The chain joins TRBV6-5 to TRBJ1-1, with 8 nucleotides matching TRBD1. Trimming took 2 bases from V and 4 from J; bases not matched to a gene: 0. Per the germline V gene, CDR1 is MNHEY and CDR2 is SVGAGI. CDR3 length: 13 residues. The CDR3 is CASSYGQGTEAFF. The CDR3 DNA reads TGTGCCAGCAGTTACGGACAGGGCACTGAAGCTTTCTTT.

This clone occurred a few times. The chain employs TRBV6-5 and TRBJ2-2; D is unresolved. The CDR3 is 13 residues long. The V and J ends lost 7 bases and 0 bases respectively, with 6 bases between them. The germline V gene has CDR1 MNHEY and CDR2 SVGAGI. CDR3 residues: CASKESNTGELFF. Here the CDR3 DNA reads TGTGCCAGCAAGGAATCGAACACCGGGGAGCTGTTTTTT.

The V call is TRBV24-1, the J call TRBJ2-7; TRBD2 matches 12 bases. The germline gives CDR1 KGHDR, CDR2 SFDVKD. The CDR3 is 15 residues long. The ends lost 7 bases at V and 3 bases at J; junction bases unmatched: 6. The CDR3 DNA follows: TGTGCCACCAGCGCCCCGACTAGCGGGAGCTACGAGCAGTACTTC. Its translation: CATSAPTSGSYEQYF.

V is TRBV4-1 and J is TRBJ1-6; D is perhaps TRBD1 (5 bases). CDR1 and CDR2 from the germline V gene are MGHRA and YSYEKL. Trimming removed 3 bases from V and 10 bases from J, with 19 bases in between. CDR3 length equals 16 residues. This chain's CDR3 is CASSHMMGGGNSPLHF. The CDR3 coding sequence is TGCGCCAGCAGCCATATGATGGGGGGGGGAAACTCACCCCTCCACTTT.

The chain joins TRBV10-3 to TRBJ1-3, with D possibly being TRBD1 (6 bases). Per the germline V gene, CDR1 is ENHRY and CDR2 is SYGVKD. This CDR3 contains 17 residues. Trimming shortened V by 0 bases and J by 2 bases, and 14 bases separated the two germline ends. As DNA, the CDR3 is TGTGCCATCAGTGAGTCCCGTGGGGGGGCTACTGGAAACACCATATATTTT. Translated, it gives CAISESRGGATGNTIYF.

This clone has just a few counts. J is TRBJ1-2 and V is TRBV30, with D possibly TRBD1 on 5 matching bases. The germline V gene encodes CDR1 GTSNPN and CDR2 SVGIG (reference sequence). The CDR3 consists of 13 residues. Deletions cut 5 bases from V and 4 bases from J, with 14 bases between. DNA of the CDR3: TGTGCCTGGGTCGGGGACCGACTCTATGGCTACACCTTC. This encodes CAWVGDRLYGYTF.

This chain uses TRBV18 with TRBJ2-7; D may correspond to TRBD1 or TRBD2 (5 bases each). This CDR3 is built from 11 residues. With 3 bases removed from V and 6 bases from J, the gap between germline ends came to 6 bases. Germline values: CDR1 KGHSH, CDR2 LQKENI. CDR3 sequence (DNA): TGTGCCAGCTCACCGGGGACCGAGCAGTACTTC. Translating gives CASSPGTEQYF.

V usage is TRBV28 and J usage is TRBJ1-2; D not resolved. Trimming cost V 2 bases and J 3 bases, with 13 bases left between them. The germline CDR1 and CDR2 sequences are MDHEN and SYDVKM. The CDR3 is made up of 15 amino acids. DNA of the CDR3: TGTGCCAGCAGTTTAGGGTTGCGGGGTGACTATGGCTACACCTTC. This sequence encodes CASSLGLRGDYGYTF.

In DNA form, the CDR3 reads TGTGCCAGCATCGTTTCAGGGAACACTGAAGCTTTCTTT. Its protein product is CASIVSGNTEAFF. The chain couples TRBV6-5 to TRBJ1-1, with D unclear. The V and J ends lost 7 bases and 1 base respectively, with 10 bases between them. Germline CDR1 MNHEY, CDR2 SVGAGI. The CDR3 covers 13 residues.

This sequence joins TRBV10-3 and TRBJ1-2; unclear D gene. Germline-derived CDR1 and CDR2 are ENHRY and SYGVKD. The CDR3 is 13 amino acids. Trimming removed 7 bases at V and 2 bases at J, with 11 bases between. CDR3 residues: CAIKTNRNYGYTF. CDR3 nucleotides: TGTGCCATCAAGACGAACCGAAACTATGGCTACACCTTC.

The chain recombines TRBV3-1 (or the pseudogene TRBV3-2) with TRBJ1-5, with 7 positions matching TRBD1. V shed 5 bases and J 1 base; nucleotides not matched to a gene: 5. The germline CDR1 and CDR2 sequences are LGHDT and YNNKEL (reference sequence). CDR3 size: 15 residues. CDR3 sequence reads: CASSATGESNQPQHF. The CDR3 region has the DNA TGTGCCAGCAGCGCCACAGGGGAGAGCAATCAGCCCCAGCATTTT.

This chain joins TRBV30 and TRBJ2-7; D is possibly TRBD1 (5 bases). This CDR3 comprises 14 residues. CDR1 and CDR2 (germline): GTSNPN, SVGIG (reference sequence). V was trimmed by 2 bases and J by 3 bases, leaving 14 bases between them. Here the CDR3 DNA reads TGTGCCTGGAGTCAGGGCAGCCTGATCTACGAGCAGTACTTC. It codes for CAWSQGSLIYEQYF.

This clone came up once. The chain couples TRBV6-5 to TRBJ1-3; the D gene is possibly TRBD1 (5 bases). Germline V CDR1 and CDR2: MNHEY, SVGAGI. V lost 6 bases to trimming and J lost 4 bases, with 16 bases between them. The CDR3 consists of 15 residues. The CDR3 sequence is CASSRLRDGGNTIYF. DNA for the CDR3: TGTGCCAGCAGCCGCCTCCGGGACGGGGGAAACACCATATATTTT.

This clone is classed as medium-sized. The V gene is TRBV3-1 (or the pseudogene TRBV3-2), the J gene TRBJ1-2; D remains unclear. Trimming took 5 bases from V and 5 from J, leaving 9 bases between them. This CDR3 region has 12 residues. CDR1 and CDR2 from the germline V gene are LGHDT and YNNKEL (reference sequence). The CDR3 loop reads CASSTQSYGYTF. Here the CDR3 DNA reads TGTGCCAGCAGCACCCAGTCTTATGGCTACACCTTC.

The chain links TRBV24-1 to TRBJ2-2; no clear D. Germline V gene lookup returns CDR1 KGHDR and CDR2 SFDVKD. The CDR3 contains 16 residues. With 3 bases removed from V and 5 bases from J, the gap between germline ends came to 15 bases. For the CDR3, the DNA is TGTGCCACCAGTGATCCCCCCTGGCAGTCAACCGGGGAGCTGTTTTTT. Protein sequence: CATSDPPWQSTGELFF.

The J gene is TRBJ2-7, the V gene TRBV27; a possible D gene is TRBD1 (6 bases). This CDR3 has 14 residues. Trimming removed 5 bases from V and 0 bases from J, with 11 bases in between. Germline CDR1 reads MNHEY; CDR2 reads SMNVEV (reference sequence). The CDR3 nucleotides are TGTGCCAGCAGTCAAGACAGGAACTCCTACGAGCAGTACTTC. As protein: CASSQDRNSYEQYF.

The rearrangement joins TRBV5-1 to TRBJ2-2; D remains ambiguous. The germline V gene encodes CDR1 SGHRS and CDR2 YFSETQ. V was clipped by 5 bases and J by 4 bases, with 12 bases between them. This CDR3 region has 14 residues. CDR3 in DNA: TGCGCCAGCAGTGTCGTGGTAGGCACCGGGGAGCTGTTTTTT. This sequence encodes CASSVVVGTGELFF.

The CDR3 DNA is TGTGCCTTTCGACAGGAGTTTGATGAAAAACTGTTTTTT. Encoded protein: CAFRQEFDEKLFF. The chain couples TRBV30 to TRBJ1-4; tentatively, D is TRBD1 (6 bases). Germline values: CDR1 GTSNPN, CDR2 SVGIG (reference sequence). This CDR3 is built from 13 residues. Trimming removed 7 bases from V and 6 bases from J, with 15 bases in between. The complete variable domain, with remaining parts taken from reference TRBV30 and TRBJ1-4, reads SQTIHQWPATLVQPVGSPLSLECTVEGTSNPNLYWYRQAAGRGLQLLFYSVGIGQISSEVPQNLSASRPQDRQFILSSKKLLLSDSGFYLCAFRQEFDEKLFFGSGTQLSVL.

A single count supports this clone. The genes are TRBV5-5 and TRBJ1-5; D call uncertain. The ends were cut back, 2 bases at V and 7 bases at J, with 10 bases in the middle. The CDR3 is made up of 13 amino acids. The V gene's germline CDR1 is SGHKS and CDR2 YYEKEE (reference sequence). CDR3 DNA: TGTGCCAGCAGCTTTCGAGATTCGCAGCCCCAGCATTTT. Translated: CASSFRDSQPQHF.

J is TRBJ2-2 and V is TRBV11-2; 11 nucleotides line up with TRBD1. Germline V lookup: CDR1 SGHAT, CDR2 FQNNGV. The CDR3 is 16 residues long. V lost 5 bases to trimming and J lost 7 bases; unmatched junction nucleotides: 9. The CDR3 bases are TGTGCCAGCAGCCACGCGGACAGGGGGCGCGGCGGGGAGCTGTTTTTT. This codes for CASSHADRGRGGELFF.